This T cell receptor beta chain was identified in a study of blood T cell repertoires in COVID-19 (dated by TCRdb to about 2020). A note on the overall study: Samples from collaborators originated in the United States, Italy and Spain and spanned both the acute and convalescent phases of COVID-19. The prospective study material was composed of cDNA or gDNA derived from T cells, B-cell-depleted T cells, or PBMCs. The dataset comprised deeply sampled blood TCRbeta repertoires from subjects exposed to, actively infected with, or recovered from COVID-19. The repertoires were released in a freely available public database meant as a resource for research on the immune response to SARS-CoV-2. The samples were drawn from two sources: the first 160 participants of the ongoing ImmuneRACE study, and some 1,300 subjects contributed by 6 global collaborators. Sample metadata almost always included a de-identified subject ID, COVID-19 status, age in years and sex. Where available, HLA class I and class II types were taken from metadata supplied by the sample provider and were not determined by assay-based typing.

Results the study describes overall, beyond this receptor: Clinical and demographic metadata were provided uncurated, with the amount varying by source and participant.

TCRbeta CDR3 regions were amplified from genomic DNA by means of the immunoSEQ Assay, a bias-controlled multiplex PCR. As for the original processing: Within the assay, amplification of reference gene primers was used to estimate how many nucleated cells each sample contained. To quantify the absolute abundance of each unique TCRbeta CDR3 rearrangement, sequence reads were collapsed and filtered. For each sample, productive Simpson clonality was calculated by taking the square root of Simpson's diversity index across productive rearrangements. The source is immuneACCESS, and TCRdb retained only in-frame sequences with V and J called. Part of the clones is not carried over; for the studies checked, unresolved V genes explain less than half of this, and the remainder is unexplained. The V and J calls and clone size were taken over from that table, and D and trimming were inferred from the DNA. This sample has around 250,000 clones in its table, and approximately 82% of those were observed once. 4.5% to 7% of the sample is held by the ten biggest clonotypes.

Clipping removes 5 bases from V and 3 bases from J, with 7 as the unmatched junction base count. CDR1 and CDR2 were assigned from the germline V gene as MNHEY and SVGAGI. The CDR3 starts with the cysteine, ends with the phenylalanine, and has 14 residues. The sequence is cut down to CDR3 DNA, 42 bases in frame from base 1. Each collaborating institution followed its own protocols to collect whole blood in K2EDTA tubes. For TCRbeta analysis, collaborator samples were shipped as frozen whole blood, as isolated PBMCs, or as DNA extracted from either sample type. Remarks on this clone: Its specific antigen is unknown. No much larger clone exists at a distance of one base, and base qualities are not known.

The sequence came from an elderly man with acute or convalescent COVID-19. Specimen: peripheral blood. This receptor chain uses TRBV6-5 and TRBJ2-7; the junction holds 7 bases that match TRBD1. For the CDR3, the sequence is CASSKWTGGYEQYF. The nucleotides are TGTGCCAGCAGTAAATGGACAGGAGGCTACGAGCAGTACTTC.